The rows below give T cell receptor beta chains drawn from one sample of a study of T cells in localized non-small cell lung cancer. The assay was immunoSEQ multiplex PCR, and TCRdb's table has in-frame clones only and misses some. The sample carries approximately 13,000 clones, about nine tenths recorded once. Sequenced material: peripheral blood mononuclear cells, taken before any cancer treatment. All receptors come from a man aged 40 to 69 with stage III lung adenocarcinoma. The CDR3 runs from the conserved cysteine through the conserved F or W. Each record gives: clone size, V gene, J gene, D gene, CDR3 protein, CDR3 DNA. D genes are given only for firm matches. Rows give clone size only sometimes, using once, few, many, or a class for an expanded clone.

size: .; V: TRBV5-8; J: TRBJ2-5; D: TRBD2; CDR3: CASTLRLAGGETQYF; DNA: TGTGCCAGCACCCTCCGACTAGCGGGGGGTGAGACCCAGTACTTC
size: .; V: TRBV5-1; J: TRBJ2-3; D: .; CDR3: CASSPEIGTDTQYF; DNA: TGCGCCAGCAGCCCAGAAATTGGCACAGATACGCAGTATTTT
size: large; V: TRBV19; J: TRBJ2-1; D: TRBD2; CDR3: CASDGGTGYNEQFF; DNA: TGTGCCAGCGACGGGGGGACTGGCTACAATGAGCAGTTCTTC
size: .; V: TRBV6-1; J: TRBJ2-4; D: TRBD2; CDR3: CASSEEGLAGGIAKNIQYF; DNA: TGTGCCAGCAGTGAAGAGGGACTAGCGGGAGGGATAGCCAAAAACATTCAGTACTTC
size: .; V: TRBV11-3; J: TRBJ2-5; D: .; CDR3: CASSLGTETQYF; DNA: TGTGCCAGCAGCCTTGGGACAGAGACCCAGTACTTC
size: .; V: TRBV7-2; J: TRBJ2-7; D: TRBD2; CDR3: CASRPASGADYEQYF; DNA: TGTGCCAGCAGACCTGCTAGCGGGGCTGACTACGAGCAGTACTTC
size: .; V: TRBV27; J: TRBJ2-5; D: .; CDR3: CASSHQETQYF; DNA: TGTGCCAGCAGTCATCAAGAGACCCAGTACTTC
size: .; V: TRBV11-3; J: TRBJ2-2; D: .; CDR3: CASGKSEAGELFF; DNA: TGTGCCAGCGGGAAGAGCGAAGCCGGGGAGCTGTTTTTT
size: .; V: TRBV5-8; J: TRBJ2-7; D: .; CDR3: CASSRDNLYEQYF; DNA: TGTGCCAGCAGCCGGGACAACCTGTACGAGCAGTACTTC
size: once; V: TRBV5-6; J: TRBJ2-7; D: TRBD2; CDR3: CASSSGFEAGGPKEQYF; DNA: TGTGCCAGCAGCTCCGGATTCGAAGCGGGAGGGCCGAAAGAGCAGTACTTC
size: once; V: TRBV30; J: TRBJ1-5; D: .; CDR3: CAWSREADQPQHF; DNA: TGTGCCTGGAGCAGGGAGGCTGATCAGCCCCAGCATTTT
size: once; V: TRBV28; J: TRBJ1-5; D: TRBD1; CDR3: CASSSNRGWAYSNQPQHF; DNA: TGTGCCAGCAGTTCCAACAGGGGGTGGGCGTATAGCAATCAGCCCCAGCATTTT
size: .; V: TRBV20-1; J: TRBJ2-3; D: .; CDR3: CSARWGDTQYF; DNA: TGCAGTGCTCGTTGGGGGGATACGCAGTATTTT
size: .; V: TRBV18; J: TRBJ1-1; D: .; CDR3: CASSPDTGAFEAFF; DNA: TGTGCCAGCTCACCAGATACGGGGGCTTTTGAAGCTTTCTTT
size: .; V: TRBV19; J: TRBJ2-1; D: TRBD2; CDR3: CASSTVAGGYNEQFF; DNA: TGTGCCAGTAGTACCGTAGCGGGAGGGTACAATGAGCAGTTCTTC
size: .; V: TRBV18; J: TRBJ2-1; D: .; CDR3: CASSPYGGHEQFF; DNA: TGTGCCAGCTCACCATACGGGGGTCATGAGCAGTTCTTC
size: few; V: TRBV28; J: TRBJ2-1; D: TRBD2; CDR3: CASRPGVGTSGSGTAPEQFF; DNA: TGTGCCAGCAGACCCGGGGTCGGGACTAGCGGGTCCGGGACCGCTCCTGAGCAGTTCTTC
size: .; V: TRBV7-9; J: TRBJ2-1; D: TRBD2; CDR3: CASSLDPRTSGRDDEQFF; DNA: TGTGCCAGCAGCTTAGATCCTCGGACTAGCGGGAGGGATGATGAGCAGTTCTTC
size: .; V: TRBV10-3; J: TRBJ2-5; D: TRBD2; CDR3: CAISEGGAGSQETQYF; DNA: TGTGCCATCAGTGAGGGTGGAGCGGGGAGCCAAGAGACCCAGTACTTC
size: .; V: TRBV18; J: TRBJ2-1; D: TRBD1; CDR3: CASSPPDRVLNEQFF; DNA: TGTGCCAGCTCACCACCGGACAGGGTGCTCAATGAGCAGTTCTTC
size: .; V: TRBV13; J: TRBJ2-5; D: TRBD2; CDR3: CASSLVGTIQETQYF; DNA: TGTGCCAGCAGCTTAGTTGGGACTATCCAAGAGACCCAGTACTTC
size: .; V: TRBV18; J: TRBJ1-5; D: .; CDR3: CASSPGHFQPQHF; DNA: TGTGCCAGCTCACCGGGACATTTCCAGCCCCAGCATTTT
size: .; V: TRBV27; J: TRBJ1-6; D: .; CDR3: CASSLYSGLPLHF; DNA: TGTGCCAGCAGTTTATACTCCGGCTTACCCCTCCACTTT
size: .; V: TRBV11-2; J: TRBJ2-7; D: TRBD1; CDR3: CASSLGQGKEQYF; DNA: TGTGCCAGCAGCCTTGGACAGGGGAAAGAGCAGTACTTC
size: .; V: TRBV25-1; J: TRBJ2-2; D: TRBD2; CDR3: CASSGRGSANTGELFF; DNA: TGTGCCAGCAGTGGGCGGGGGAGCGCGAACACCGGGGAGCTGTTTTTT